This T cell receptor (beta chain) was recovered during a study of blood T cell repertoires in COVID-19. Looking at the study overall: Italy, Spain and the United States were the sources of the convalescent and acute COVID-19 samples. T cells, B-cell-depleted T cells, or PBMCs supplied cDNA or gDNA.

Libraries were prepared by immunoSEQ multiplex PCR; TCRdb keeps only in-frame clonotypes and omits some of them. The data show about 66,000 clones, 65% to 90% seen once. Trimming took 6 bases from V and 0 from J, leaving 9 bases between them. The CDR3 runs to 14 residues. CDR1 and CDR2 (germline): MNHEY, SVGAGI. This clone was detected a few times. The sample was peripheral blood. V is TRBV6-5 and J is TRBJ1-5; a weak D match, TRBD1 (5 bases). The TCR originated in a man in his sixties with acute or convalescent COVID-19. The CDR3 protein is CASSMTASNQPQHF. The CDR3 bases are TGTGCCAGCAGCATGACAGCTAGCAATCAGCCCCAGCATTTT.